One and the same sample provided the 30 T cell receptor beta chains below, sequenced in a study of blood T cells in healthy people across ages. Then a second PCR, running roughly 7 to 11 cycles, was carried out with a sample-barcoded 5' primer and a J-beta primer mix. TCRdb re-analysed the 5' RACE reads in MiXCR, keeping a single row per CDR3 protein. The table shows just under 900,000 distinct CDR3 sequences, with under 30% occurring only once. The sequencing input was blood. The receptors stem from a woman of 80 years or more in good health.

This clonotype was recorded at least ten times. This sequence joins TRBV7-2 and TRBJ1-4; the D is unclear. CDR3 length equals 13 residues. Germline assignment: CDR1 SGHTA and CDR2 FQGNSA. Trimming took 5 bases from V and 13 from J, leaving 17 bases between them. The CDR3 reads CASSLFRTEVLFF. CDR3 bases: TGTGCCAGCAGCCTTTTTCGGACCGAGGTACTGTTTTTT.

The gene calls are TRBV7-9 and TRBJ2-3; D may be TRBD2 (5 bases). The germline gives CDR1 SEHNR, CDR2 FQNEAQ (reference sequence). V lost 5 bases to trimming and J lost 8 bases, with 17 bases between them. This CDR3 is 14 amino acids long. CDR3 in amino acids: CASSMQPAGGTQYF. For the CDR3, the DNA is TGTGCCAGCAGCATGCAGCCGGCGGGTGGTACGCAGTATTTT. Variable domain in full (rest from reference TRBV7-9 and TRBJ2-3): DTGVSQNPRHKITKRGQNVTFRCDPISEHNRLYWYRQTLGQGPEFLTYFQNEAQLEKSRLLSDRFSAERPKGSFSTLEIQRTEQGDSAMYLCASSMQPAGGTQYFGPGTRLTVL.

A note on this clonotype: A much more abundant neighbour one base away suggests this may be a read error. This chain uses TRBV5-4 with TRBJ2-5, with TRBD2 as a possible D gene (5 bases). The CDR3 consists of 16 residues. Germline CDR1 reads SGHNT; CDR2 reads YYREEE (reference sequence). The ends were cut back, 0 bases at V and 2 bases at J, with 14 bases in the middle. This CDR3 reads CASSLGAAGLQETQYF. The DNA of the CDR3 is TGTGCCAGCAGCTTGGGAGCGGCCGGCCTACAAGAGACCCAGTACTTC. Together with reference TRBV5-4 and TRBJ2-5, the CDR3 gives the full variable domain: ETGVTQSPTHLIKTRGQQVTLRCSSQSGHNTVSWYQQALGQGPQFIFQYYREEENGRGNFPPRFSGLQFPNYSSELNVNALELDDSALYLCASSLGAAGLQETQYFGPGTRLLVL.

The chain employs TRBV7-2 and TRBJ2-1; TRBD2 matches at 14 bases. Losses at the gene ends were 6 bases for V and 0 bases for J; bases not matched to a gene: 10. The CDR3 length is 19 residues. Germline CDR1 SGHTA, CDR2 FQGNSA. This CDR3 reads CASSYRTSGGPGSYNEQFF. As DNA, the CDR3 is TGTGCCAGCAGTTACAGGACTAGCGGGGGGCCAGGCTCCTACAATGAGCAGTTCTTC. The full variable domain, its missing parts supplied by reference TRBV7-2 and TRBJ2-1, is GAGVSQSPSNKVTEKGKDVELRCDPISGHTALYWYRQSLGQGLEFLIYFQGNSAPDKSGLPSDRFSAERTGGSVSTLTIQRTQQEDSAVYLCASSYRTSGGPGSYNEQFFGPGTRLTVL.

This clonotype was picked up a small number of times. This sequence joins TRBV5-5 and TRBJ2-5; D might be TRBD2 (6 bases). The ends were cut back, 4 bases at V and 2 bases at J, with 18 bases in the middle. CDR3 size: 16 residues. The germline V gene has CDR1 SGHKS and CDR2 YYEKEE (reference sequence). The CDR3 is CASSVGTSRGQETQYF. The CDR3 DNA sequence: TGTGCCAGCAGCGTAGGAACTAGCCGTGGGCAAGAGACCCAGTACTTC.

This clonotype was recorded many times. V gene TRBV11-1 combines with J gene TRBJ2-1; D is perhaps TRBD2 (7 bases). Germline V gene sequence: CDR1 SGHAT, CDR2 FQDESV (reference sequence). The CDR3 is 16 amino acids. Trimming took off 5 bases at V and 8 bases at J, with 22 bases between the two ends. CDR3 DNA sequence: TGTGCCAGCAGCGGAATGGGGGGGGGCTGGAGTCATGAGCAGTTCTTC. It yields the protein CASSGMGGGWSHEQFF.

This clonotype was observed many times. In DNA form, the CDR3 reads TGTGCCAGCAGCTTAGAGAGGGCCCAGCCCCAGCATTTT. This translates into CASSLERAQPQHF. The V gene is TRBV7-2, the J gene TRBJ1-5; D unresolved. Germline CDR1 SGHTA, CDR2 FQGNSA. The CDR3 totals 13 residues. The V end lost 1 base, the J end lost 7 bases, and 8 bases lay between the germline ends.

This clonotype was observed a handful of times. CDR3 nucleotides: TGTGCCAGCAGCCCAAATACCTCTGACAGGATCCTACCTGAAGCTTTCTTT. Translation gives CASSPNTSDRILPEAFF. The V gene is TRBV12-1, the J gene TRBJ1-1; the table calls TRBD1, which could not be checked here. TRBV12-1 is a pseudogene segment. The CDR3 is 17 residues long.

As to this clonotype: Since a much larger clone is just one base distant, this may be a read error. The chain carries TRBV20-1 and TRBJ1-5, with D possibly TRBD1 on 6 matching bases. Germline V gene lookup returns CDR1 DFQATT and CDR2 SNEGSKA (reference sequence). The length of the CDR3 is 17 residues. The V and J ends lost 6 bases and 0 bases respectively, with 21 bases between them. The CDR3 is CSATSSINRDSNQPQHF. CDR3 coding DNA: TGCAGTGCCACAAGCTCCATAAACAGGGATAGCAATCAGCCCCAGCATTTT.

Ten or more counts support this clonotype. The chain uses TRBV12-3 or TRBV12-4 and TRBJ1-1, with TRBD1 matching over 8 bases. The CDR3 is made up of 15 amino acids. Trimming removed 2 bases from V and 0 bases from J; junction bases left unmatched: 2. CDR3 bases: TGTGCCAGCAGTTTAAGACAGGGGATGAACACTGAAGCTTTCTTT. Encoded protein: CASSLRQGMNTEAFF.

This clonotype was observed many times. The V and J genes are TRBV18 and TRBJ2-7; D not resolved. CDR1 and CDR2 (germline): KGHSH, LQKENI. Deletions cut 3 bases from V and 0 bases from J, with 9 bases between. CDR3 length: 14 residues. Written as DNA, the CDR3 is TGTGCCAGCTCACCGAACTACTCCTCCTACGAGCAGTACTTC. Protein sequence: CASSPNYSSYEQYF.

This clonotype has ten or more counts. This chain links TRBV12-3 or TRBV12-4 with TRBJ2-7, with TRBD1 matching over 10 bases. There are 15 residues in the CDR3. With V trimmed by 6 bases and J by 3 bases, 8 bases remained unmatched. The chain's CDR3 is CASSPTGGGSYEQYF. In nucleotides, the CDR3 is TGTGCCAGCAGCCCGACAGGGGGCGGGAGCTACGAGCAGTACTTC.

Ten or more counts support this clonotype. The genes are TRBV7-2 and TRBJ2-4; perhaps TRBD2 as D (7 bases). In germline, CDR1 is SGHTA, CDR2 FQGNSA. Between the trimmed V and J ends, which lost 4 bases and 0 bases, there was a span of 19 bases. This CDR3 contains 18 residues. CDR3 DNA sequence: TGTGCCAGCAGCTCGTCTTATGGGGGCGGGGGAGCCAAAAACATTCAGTACTTC. Translated: CASSSSYGGGGAKNIQYF.

The chain combines TRBV6-2 or TRBV6-3 with TRBJ2-7; 8 bases align to TRBD2. This CDR3 contains 15 residues. The germline V gene encodes CDR1 MNHEY and CDR2 SVGEGT. Trimming at V came to 0 bases and at J to 5 bases, leaving 6 bases not matched to a gene. The CDR3 DNA is TGTGCCAGCAGTTACTCGTCGCGGGAGGTGGACGAGCAGTACTTC. Protein product: CASSYSSREVDEQYF.

The chain uses TRBV7-2 and TRBJ1-1; a possible D gene is TRBD1 (6 bases). The V gene lost 5 bases and the J gene lost 7 bases, with 14 bases spanning the gap. The CDR3 totals 13 residues. Per germline, CDR1 SGHTA and CDR2 FQGNSA. The CDR3 coding sequence is TGTGCCAGCAGCCACAGGGTAGTTGATGAAGCTTTCTTT. Translation gives CASSHRVVDEAFF.

Worth noting for this clonotype: This may stem from a read error, because a much larger clone lies one nucleotide away. This chain uses TRBV20-1 with TRBJ2-1; 10 bases match TRBD2. The germline V gene has CDR1 DFQATT and CDR2 SNEGSKA (reference sequence). This CDR3 has 14 residues. Written as DNA, the CDR3 is TGCAGTGCTAGGATTAGCGGGGGGATATATGAGCGGTTCTTC. The encoded protein is CSARISGGIYERFF.

This clonotype was seen repeatedly, ten times or more. V gene TRBV5-1 combines with J gene TRBJ2-5, with 10 bases aligning to TRBD2. The CDR3 length is 16 residues. Germline V lookup: CDR1 SGHRS, CDR2 YFSETQ. J lost 0 bases, V lost 1 base, and 3 bases had no gene match. CDR3 region: CASSLPSGGHQETQYF. In DNA, the CDR3 is TGCGCCAGCAGCTTGCCTAGCGGGGGACACCAAGAGACCCAGTACTTC.

V usage is TRBV5-1 and J usage is TRBJ2-7; either TRBD1 or TRBD2 may fit D (5 bases each). From germline, CDR1 is SGHRS and CDR2 YFSETQ. This CDR3 contains 13 residues. V gave up 3 bases and J gave up 5 bases, with 12 bases separating them. The CDR3 region has the DNA TGCGCCAGCAGCTCCTTCAGGGACCACGAGCAGTACTTC. The encoded protein is CASSSFRDHEQYF.

This clonotype appeared many times. The V and J genes are TRBV2 and TRBJ2-1, with D perhaps matching TRBD2 (6 bases). CDR3 size: 16 residues. Germline V gene lookup returns CDR1 SNHLY and CDR2 FYNNEI. V was cut by 6 bases and J by 5 bases, with 20 bases left in between. CDR3 coding DNA: TGTGCCAGCAGCTACTGGGGAGGTCCTAACGACAATGAGCAGTTCTTC. Its protein product is CASSYWGGPNDNEQFF. Complete variable domain (other parts from reference TRBV2 and TRBJ2-1): EPEVTQTPSHQVTQMGQEVILRCVPISNHLYFYWYRQILGQKVEFLVSFYNNEISEKSEIFDDQFSVERPDGSNFTLKIRSTKLEDSAMYFCASSYWGGPNDNEQFFGPGTRLTVL.

V usage is TRBV6-6 and J usage is TRBJ2-2; D perhaps matches TRBD2 (6 bases). The CDR3 loop spans 14 amino acids. V dropped 7 bases and J dropped 4 bases, with 13 bases sitting between them. CDR1 and CDR2 from the germline V gene are MNHNY and SVGAGI (reference sequence). This chain's CDR3 is CASMGGGTTGELFF. In DNA, the CDR3 is TGTGCCAGCATGGGCGGCGGGACCACCGGGGAGCTGTTTTTT.

There are many counts of this clonotype. V and J are TRBV11-2 and TRBJ2-1; 8 nucleotides agree with TRBD2. Germline V gene lookup returns CDR1 SGHAT and CDR2 FQNNGV. The J segment lost 9 bases and the V segment lost 2 bases, leaving 6 bases of the junction unmatched. This CDR3 region has 14 residues. The CDR3 DNA is TGTGCCAGCAGCTTACTAGTTCGGGAGGGTGAGCAGTTCTTC. This gives the protein CASSLLVREGEQFF.

This clonotype was observed many times. The chain is built from TRBV7-9 and TRBJ2-1, with 9 bases lining up with TRBD2. There are 18 residues in the CDR3. The trim removed 4 bases at V and 4 bases at J, leaving 14 bases unmatched. Germline V CDR1 and CDR2: SEHNR, FQNEAQ (reference sequence). The chain's CDR3 is CASSSYPGGSGGYNEQFF. The DNA of the CDR3 is TGTGCCAGCAGCTCTTACCCCGGAGGGAGCGGGGGGTACAATGAGCAGTTCTTC.

Note on this clonotype: A much larger clone differs by one base, so this may be a read error. The V gene is TRBV25-1, the J gene TRBJ2-7; TRBD1 matches 8 bases. The CDR3 consists of 15 residues. Germline V gene data show CDR1 as MGHDK and CDR2 as SYGVNS. V shed 6 bases and J 11 bases; nucleotides not matched to a gene: 18. CDR3 amino acids: CASRATGQERETKYF. For the CDR3, the DNA is TGTGCCAGCAGAGCAACGGGACAGGAACGGGAGACCAAGTACTTC.

There are many counts of this clonotype. This chain links TRBV12-3 or TRBV12-4 with TRBJ1-1; D gene unclear. The CDR3 sequence is 13 residues long. Trimming took off 8 bases at V and 1 base at J, with 11 bases between the two ends. CDR3 region: CASYVAGNTEAFF. In nucleotides, the CDR3 is TGTGCCAGCTACGTGGCAGGGAACACTGAAGCTTTCTTT.

The rearrangement uses TRBV27 and TRBJ2-3; 11 positions agree with TRBD2. The germline V gene encodes CDR1 MNHEY and CDR2 SMNVEV (reference sequence). CDR3 size: 16 residues. The V gene end was trimmed by 6 bases and the J gene end by 6 bases; junction bases not matched to a gene: 11. The CDR3 here is CASSAIGTSGWDTQYF. For the CDR3, the DNA is TGTGCCAGCAGCGCTATTGGGACTAGCGGTTGGGATACGCAGTATTTT.

As for this clonotype: This sequence may be a read error, since a much larger clone differs from it by one base. This rearrangement joins TRBV5-1 to TRBJ1-6, with a tentative D call TRBD1 (5 bases). Germline V gene lookup returns CDR1 SGHRS and CDR2 YFSETQ. There are 15 residues in the CDR3. Trimming left V 3 bases short and J 8 bases short, with 15 bases between. The CDR3 protein is CASSWAGRRYSPLHF. CDR3 nucleotide sequence: TGCGCCAGCAGCTGGGCGGGACGCCGGTATTCACCCCTCCACTTT.

A remark on this clonotype: A much larger clone differs by one base, so this may be a read error. The chain carries TRBV6-5 and TRBJ2-3, with TRBD1 matching over 10 bases. Germline V gene sequence: CDR1 MNHEY, CDR2 SVGAGI. This CDR3 is 18 amino acids long. The CDR3 nucleotides are TGTGCCGGCAGTTCCAAACCGGGACAGGGGACTTCCACAGATACGCAGTATTTT. Amino acid sequence: CAGSSKPGQGTSTDTQYF.

This clonotype was seen a few times. This chain joins TRBV12-3 or TRBV12-4 and TRBJ2-3, with D possibly matching TRBD2 (6 bases). Deletions cut 7 bases from V and 4 bases from J, with 15 bases between. CDR3 length: 14 amino acids. The CDR3 reads CASTFGGVSDTQYF. The CDR3 DNA is TGTGCCAGCACCTTCGGGGGAGTTTCAGATACGCAGTATTTT.

Only a few counts were recorded for this clonotype. J is TRBJ2-2 and V is TRBV7-2; TRBD1 or TRBD2 may be the D gene (6 bases each). The CDR3 contains 15 residues. V shed 0 bases and J shed 2 bases, with 7 bases lying between them. Germline V gives CDR1 SGHTA, CDR2 FQGNSA. This CDR3 is CASSLAGGNTGELFF. The CDR3 nucleotides are TGTGCCAGCAGCTTAGCGGGGGGCAACACCGGGGAGCTGTTTTTT.

This clonotype was found many times. V is TRBV12-3 or TRBV12-4 and J is TRBJ2-1, with D perhaps given as TRBD1 or TRBD2 (5 bases each). Trimming cost V 0 bases and J 8 bases, with 14 bases left between them. This CDR3 comprises 15 residues. The CDR3 coding sequence is TGTGCCAGCAGTTTAGCGCCCGGGGCCAAACATGAGCAGTTCTTC. Translation: CASSLAPGAKHEQFF.